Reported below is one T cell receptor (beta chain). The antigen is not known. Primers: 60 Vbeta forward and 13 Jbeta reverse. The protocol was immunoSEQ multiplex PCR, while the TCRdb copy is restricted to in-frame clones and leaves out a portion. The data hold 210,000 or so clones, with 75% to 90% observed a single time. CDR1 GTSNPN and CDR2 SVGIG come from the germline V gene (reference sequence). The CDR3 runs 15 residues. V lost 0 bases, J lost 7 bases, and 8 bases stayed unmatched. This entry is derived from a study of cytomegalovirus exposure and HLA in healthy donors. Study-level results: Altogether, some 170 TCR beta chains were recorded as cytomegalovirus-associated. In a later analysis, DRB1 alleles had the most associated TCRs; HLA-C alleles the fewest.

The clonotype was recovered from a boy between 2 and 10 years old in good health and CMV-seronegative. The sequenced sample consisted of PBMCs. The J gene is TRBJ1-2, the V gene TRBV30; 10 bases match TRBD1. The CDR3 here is CAWSVGGTGDFGYTF. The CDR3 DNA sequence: TGTGCCTGGAGTGTAGGTGGGACAGGGGATTTTGGCTACACCTTC.